This TCR beta chain appears in the sequencing data of a study of cytomegalovirus exposure and HLA in healthy donors. This clone was seen only once. The germline CDR1 and CDR2 sequences are LGHNA and YSLEER. The CDR3 has 15 residues. Trimming took 0 bases from V and 5 from J; bases not matched to a gene: 5. It was with 60 Vbeta and 13 Jbeta primers that the PCR ran. TCRdb keeps only in-frame clones here, not all; method: immunoSEQ multiplex PCR. Here the sample spans some 120,000 clones, about four fifths being singletons. This chain uses TRBV4-3 with TRBJ2-5; 8 nucleotides line up with TRBD1. The receptor was derived from a man between 18 and 35 years old in good health and CMV-seronegative. Sample: PBMCs. The CDR3 DNA reads as TGCGCCAGCAGCCAAGAGGCAGGGGGCTGGGAGACCCAGTACTTC. Its translation is CASSQEAGGWETQYF.